The rows below give T cell receptor beta chains drawn from one sample of a study of shared clonotypes between healthy human individuals. The method was immunoSEQ multiplex PCR; TCRdb's version includes in-frame clones alone and lacks a portion of them. The sample has fewer than 3 million clones; roughly 92% are singletons. Input material: naive CD4+ T cells from PBMCs. Every receptor here comes from a man aged 18-30 years in good health. Some clones in this sample may be carry-over from other donors' samples. Both conserved end residues are part of each CDR3. Each record gives: D gene, J gene, clone size, V gene, CDR3 DNA, CDR3 protein. D genes are given only for firm matches. Some rows have no size entry. The others give once, few or many, or a class for an expanded clone.

D: -
J: TRBJ2-1
size: -
V: TRBV2
DNA: TGTGCCAGCAGCGAGGACAGCCCCTCCTACAATGAGCAGTTCTTC
CDR3: CASSEDSPSYNEQFF

D: -
J: TRBJ2-1
size: -
V: TRBV29-1
DNA: TGCAGCGTTCACATAGACTACAATGAGCAGTTCTTC
CDR3: CSVHIDYNEQFF

D: TRBD2
J: TRBJ2-1
size: -
V: TRBV5-1
DNA: TGCGCCAGCAGCTTGACTAGCGGGAGGGTAAGGGCGAATGAGCAGTTCTTC
CDR3: CASSLTSGRVRANEQFF

D: TRBD2
J: TRBJ2-3
size: -
V: TRBV6-1
DNA: TGTGCCAGCAATGGACTAGCGGGAGGCACAGATACGCAGTATTTT
CDR3: CASNGLAGGTDTQYF

D: -
J: TRBJ2-2
size: few
V: TRBV7-9
DNA: TGTGCCAGGACGGACGGCCCGAACACCGGGGAGCTGTTTTTT
CDR3: CARTDGPNTGELFF

D: -
J: TRBJ1-5
size: -
V: TRBV6-6
DNA: TGTGCCAGCAGTTACTCGAATAATCAGCCCCAGCATTTT
CDR3: CASSYSNNQPQHF

D: TRBD1
J: TRBJ1-4
size: -
V: TRBV2
DNA: TGTGCCAGCAGACGGACAGGTCCAACTAATGAAAAACTGTTTTTT
CDR3: CASRRTGPTNEKLFF

D: -
J: TRBJ2-5
size: -
V: TRBV6-5
DNA: TGTGCCAGTGCCCGTAATAGAATGGGGACCCAGTACTTC
CDR3: CASARNRMGTQYF

D: TRBD1
J: TRBJ2-2
size: -
V: TRBV4-3
DNA: TGCGCCAGCAGCCAGCGTCCCGGGACAGGGGACACCGGGGAGCTGTTTTTT
CDR3: CASSQRPGTGDTGELFF

D: -
J: TRBJ1-5
size: -
V: TRBV21-1
DNA: TGTGCCAGCCGCAGGACAGTCAACGATCAGCCCCAGCATTTT
CDR3: CASRRTVNDQPQHF

D: TRBD1
J: TRBJ2-3
size: -
V: TRBV27
DNA: TGTGCCAGCCGACGTAATCCAGGACAGGGGTCAGATACGCAGTATTTT
CDR3: CASRRNPGQGSDTQYF

D: -
J: TRBJ2-3
size: -
V: TRBV27
DNA: TGTGCCAGCAGTTTAGAAGGCTACAGGGATACGCAGTATTTT
CDR3: CASSLEGYRDTQYF

D: TRBD1
J: TRBJ2-7
size: -
V: TRBV5-1
DNA: TGCGCCAGCAGCCCTGGACAGGCGGCAATCTACGAGCAGTACTTC
CDR3: CASSPGQAAIYEQYF

D: -
J: TRBJ1-2
size: few
V: TRBV29-1
DNA: TGCAGCGTTGGAACAGCCTTAACCCCATCCGGCTACACCTTC
CDR3: CSVGTALTPSGYTF

D: -
J: TRBJ2-1
size: -
V: TRBV27
DNA: TGTGCCAGCAGTGGAGGGAGGATGACCTACAATGAGCAGTTCTTC
CDR3: CASSGGRMTYNEQFF

D: -
J: TRBJ2-1
size: -
V: TRBV5-1
DNA: TGCGCCAGCAGCTTGGAGAGTCGCAATGAGCAGTTCTTC
CDR3: CASSLESRNEQFF

D: -
J: TRBJ1-1
size: -
V: TRBV7-2
DNA: TGTGCCAGCAGCCTGGACCCGGGGAACACTGAAGCTTTCTTT
CDR3: CASSLDPGNTEAFF

D: TRBD2
J: TRBJ2-3
size: -
V: TRBV9
DNA: TGTGCCAGCAGCCGGGCGGGAGGTACAGATACGCAGTATTTT
CDR3: CASSRAGGTDTQYF

D: -
J: TRBJ1-3
size: -
V: TRBV5-4
DNA: TGTGCCAGCAGCCAGAAGACTGGACCGGGATACACCATATATTTT
CDR3: CASSQKTGPGYTIYF

D: TRBD2
J: TRBJ2-5
size: -
V: TRBV6-1
DNA: TGTGCCGGGAGGGGACCCGTCCATTTTGAGACCCAGTACTTC
CDR3: CAGRGPVHFETQYF

D: TRBD2
J: TRBJ2-1
size: few
V: TRBV29-1
DNA: TGCAGCGTTGAAGTAGCGGGTGGATACAATGAGCAGTTCTTC
CDR3: CSVEVAGGYNEQFF

D: -
J: TRBJ1-2
size: -
V: TRBV5-4
DNA: TGTGCCAGCAGCTTGGAACGCCAGGATGGCTACACCTTC
CDR3: CASSLERQDGYTF

D: TRBD1
J: TRBJ2-5
size: -
V: TRBV19
DNA: TGTGCCAGTAGTTGGACCCCCCGGACAGGGAAGCAAGAGACCCAGTACTTC
CDR3: CASSWTPRTGKQETQYF

D: -
J: TRBJ1-3
size: few
V: TRBV19
DNA: TGTGCCAGTAGTATCGTATTTGGAACCATATATTTT
CDR3: CASSIVFGTIYF

D: -
J: TRBJ2-5
size: -
V: TRBV6-5
DNA: TGTGCCAGCAGTTTAAGGGGGAGGAGGGAGACCCAGTACTTC
CDR3: CASSLRGRRETQYF

D: -
J: TRBJ2-5
size: -
V: TRBV7-8
DNA: TGTGCCAGCAGCTTAAGGTGGTTGCCTCGGGGCAGCCAAGAGACCCAGTACTTC
CDR3: CASSLRWLPRGSQETQYF

D: -
J: TRBJ2-5
size: -
V: TRBV5-1
DNA: TGCGCCAGCAGCTTGGGTCGAAGGTTGCCAAGAGAGACCCAGTACTTC
CDR3: CASSLGRRLPRETQYF

D: -
J: TRBJ2-5
size: -
V: TRBV9
DNA: TGTGCCAGCAGCGTAGGAGCGGAAGAGACCCAGTACTTC
CDR3: CASSVGAEETQYF

D: -
J: TRBJ1-3
size: once
V: TRBV4-1
DNA: TGCGCCAGCAGCCCGCGGGGGCTTCAAGGAAACACCATATATTTT
CDR3: CASSPRGLQGNTIYF

D: -
J: TRBJ2-7
size: -
V: TRBV6-1
DNA: TGTGCCAGCAGTGAACGGGGCCTCTCCTACGAGCAGTACTTC
CDR3: CASSERGLSYEQYF

D: -
J: TRBJ2-7
size: -
V: TRBV6-1
DNA: TGTGCCAGCAGTTCCCCAGGCGGCGGTACCTACGAGCAGTACTTC
CDR3: CASSSPGGGTYEQYF

D: TRBD2
J: TRBJ2-7
size: -
V: TRBV6-6
DNA: TGTGCCAGCAGGGGGACTAGCAGGGCGCACGAGCAGTACTTC
CDR3: CASRGTSRAHEQYF

D: TRBD2
J: TRBJ2-7
size: -
V: TRBV7-2
DNA: TGTGCCAGCAGCCAAGGGCCCGGCGGGAGCTCCTACGAGCAGTACTTC
CDR3: CASSQGPGGSSYEQYF

D: TRBD2
J: TRBJ2-5
size: -
V: TRBV6-1
DNA: TGTGCCAGCAGTGGGCGACTAGCAGGGACCCAGTACTTC
CDR3: CASSGRLAGTQYF

D: TRBD1
J: TRBJ2-1
size: -
V: TRBV9
DNA: TGTGCCAGCAGCTCCATCGGGACAGGGGTCTACAATGAGCAGTTCTTC
CDR3: CASSSIGTGVYNEQFF

D: TRBD2
J: TRBJ2-7
size: -
V: TRBV19
DNA: TGTGCCAGTAGTCTCCGCGGGGGATCCTACGAGCAGTACTTC
CDR3: CASSLRGGSYEQYF

D: -
J: TRBJ2-7
size: -
V: TRBV7-8
DNA: TGTGCCAGCAGCTTAGGTGAGATGGAATCCTACGAGCAGTACTTC
CDR3: CASSLGEMESYEQYF

D: -
J: TRBJ2-1
size: -
V: TRBV10-3
DNA: TGTGCCATCAGTGAGTCAGCAGGGCCGAAAACTGTTGACAATGAGCAGTTCTTC
CDR3: CAISESAGPKTVDNEQFF

D: TRBD2
J: TRBJ2-7
size: -
V: TRBV28
DNA: TGTGCCAGCACGAAACTAGCGGGGGCCGCCTACGAGCAGTACTTC
CDR3: CASTKLAGAAYEQYF

D: TRBD2
J: TRBJ2-7
size: -
V: TRBV9
DNA: TGTGCCAGCAGCGTAGAAGCGGGAGCTTTAAAGCAGTACTTC
CDR3: CASSVEAGALKQYF

D: -
J: TRBJ1-2
size: -
V: TRBV28
DNA: TGTGCCAGCAGTTTGTACGGGGGGTATGGCTACACCTTC
CDR3: CASSLYGGYGYTF

D: -
J: TRBJ2-7
size: -
V: TRBV6-5
DNA: TGTGCCAGCAGCCCTGGGGGGGGCTACTCCTACGAGCAGTACTTC
CDR3: CASSPGGGYSYEQYF

D: -
J: TRBJ2-3
size: -
V: TRBV27
DNA: TGTGCCAGCAGTGGGCTTGGGGGACGACCCACAGATACGCAGTATTTT
CDR3: CASSGLGGRPTDTQYF

D: -
J: TRBJ2-3
size: -
V: TRBV5-1
DNA: TGCGCCAGCAGCAGGACTCCCGGGGGAGATACGCAGTATTTT
CDR3: CASSRTPGGDTQYF

D: TRBD1
J: TRBJ2-7
size: -
V: TRBV25-1
DNA: TGTGCCAGCAGTGAATTGAGGACCGACAGGGGCTACGAGCAGTACTTC
CDR3: CASSELRTDRGYEQYF

D: TRBD1
J: TRBJ1-1
size: -
V: TRBV27
DNA: TGTGCCAGCAGATACAGGGGGATTCGGACTGAAGCTTTCTTT
CDR3: CASRYRGIRTEAFF